These 18 T cell receptor beta chains were all obtained from the same sample, sequenced in a study of blood T cell repertoires in COVID-19. The method was immunoSEQ multiplex PCR; TCRdb's version includes in-frame clones alone and lacks a portion of them. The sample includes 200,000 to 250,000 clones, about nine tenths of them seen just once. The specimen sequenced was peripheral blood. The receptors were gathered from a man aged 55-75 years who had recovered from COVID-19.

The genes are TRBV7-2 and TRBJ2-1, with D tentatively TRBD1 (5 bases). CDR3 length: 13 amino acids. Looked up from germline, CDR1 is SGHTA and CDR2 is FQGNSA. V was shortened by 3 bases and J by 14 bases, with 17 bases between the two germline ends. The CDR3: CASSFKGAKGKFF. In DNA, the CDR3 is TGTGCCAGCAGCTTTAAAGGCGCGAAGGGGAAGTTCTTC.

The chain combines TRBV7-3 with TRBJ2-2; 10 bases match TRBD2. J lost 1 base, V lost 4 bases, and 6 bases had no gene match. The CDR3 runs to 17 residues. Per the germline V gene, CDR1 is SGHTA and CDR2 is FQGTGA. In nucleotides, the CDR3 is TGTGCCAGCAGCTCCGAAGGACTAGCGGTGAACACCGGGGAGCTGTTTTTT. The encoded protein is CASSSEGLAVNTGELFF.

The CDR3 sequence is CASSSGWGNTEAFF. The CDR3 DNA is TGTGCCAGCAGCTCGGGGTGGGGGAACACTGAAGCTTTCTTT. V and J are TRBV7-9 and TRBJ1-1; D is uncertain. Per the germline V gene, CDR1 is SEHNR and CDR2 is FQNEAQ (reference sequence). CDR3 length equals 14 residues. The V end was cut by 4 bases, the J end by 1 base, with 10 bases between.

This clone was seen a few times. This chain connects TRBV19 to TRBJ2-3; 8 bases agree with TRBD1. V shed 4 bases, J shed 8 bases, and the junction held 11 bases outside the gene matches. The CDR3 length is 15 residues. CDR1 and CDR2 (germline): LNHDA, SQIVND (reference sequence). As DNA, the CDR3 is TGTGCCAGTAGTACCACGGGACAGGTGCAGGGTACGCAGTATTTT. It codes for CASSTTGQVQGTQYF.

The gene calls are TRBV14 and TRBJ1-2; 8 bases line up with TRBD1. Germline V lookup: CDR1 SGHDN, CDR2 FVKESK. The CDR3 runs to 13 residues. With V trimmed by 4 bases and J by 8 bases, 6 bases remained unmatched. CDR3 DNA: TGTGCCAGCAGCCCGACAGGGGATGGAGGCTACACCTTC. Residues: CASSPTGDGGYTF.

This sequence joins TRBV27 and TRBJ1-3; tentatively, D is TRBD1 (6 bases). The CDR3 covers 15 residues. The germline V gene encodes CDR1 MNHEY and CDR2 SMNVEV (reference sequence). Between the trimmed V and J ends, which lost 6 bases and 3 bases, there was a span of 15 bases. The CDR3 bases are TGTGCCAGCAGAGGGGGGGCGGTAGGTGGAAACACCATATATTTT. This gives the protein CASRGGAVGGNTIYF.

The chain joins TRBV9 to TRBJ2-1; D perhaps matches TRBD1 (5 bases). Trimming removed 7 bases at V and 0 bases at J, with 11 bases between. CDR1 is SGDLS, CDR2 YYNGEE, per germline. The CDR3 has 14 amino acids. Here the CDR3 DNA reads TGTGCCAGCGGCCAGGGTGTCTCCTACAATGAGCAGTTCTTC. The encoded protein is CASGQGVSYNEQFF. Combining the CDR3 with reference TRBV9 and TRBJ2-1 gives the whole variable domain DSGVTQTPKHLITATGQRVTLRCSPRSGDLSVYWYQQSLDQGLQFLIQYYNGEERAKGNILERFSAQQFPDLHSELNLSSLELGDSALYFCASGQGVSYNEQFFGPGTRLTVL.

The rearrangement uses TRBV21-1 and TRBJ2-7; the table's TRBD2 call for D was not verified on the DNA. TRBV21-1 is listed as a pseudogene. This CDR3 is built from 16 residues. The CDR3 DNA reads TGTGCCAGATCCCACGGGGGGGCGTCTCAACTCTACGAGCAGTACTTC. This encodes CARSHGGASQLYEQYF.

The J gene is TRBJ2-2, the V gene TRBV9, with a weak D call TRBD2 (7 bases). Trimming cost V 0 bases and J 0 bases, with 12 bases left between them. The CDR3 runs 17 residues. CDR1 is SGDLS, CDR2 YYNGEE, per germline. The CDR3 nucleotides read TGTGCCAGCAGCGTAGACTCGCGGGGGCCGAACACCGGGGAGCTGTTTTTT. This encodes CASSVDSRGPNTGELFF.

This chain connects TRBV5-1 to TRBJ1-3; tentatively, D is TRBD1 (5 bases). Germline V gene data show CDR1 as SGHRS and CDR2 as YFSETQ. The length of the CDR3 is 15 residues. Trimming took 0 bases from V and 1 from J, leaving 8 bases between them. The CDR3 bases are TGCGCCAGCAGCTTGGATGGGGCTTCTGGAAACACCATATATTTT. It specifies CASSLDGASGNTIYF.

This clone has just one count. The CDR3: CASSHDRSSYEQYF. The CDR3 DNA follows: TGTGCCAGCAGCCACGACAGGAGCTCCTACGAGCAGTACTTC. The chain links TRBV11-3 to TRBJ2-7; TRBD1 might be the D (6 bases). Germline values: CDR1 SGHNT, CDR2 YENEEA. Trimming stripped 5 bases from V and 0 bases from J, with 11 bases between. This CDR3 has 14 residues.

The chain's CDR3 is CASSLRGSYNEQFF. CDR3 nucleotide sequence: TGTGCCAGCAGCTTAAGGGGGTCCTACAATGAGCAGTTCTTC. The chain uses TRBV11-3 and TRBJ2-1, with D perhaps TRBD1 (6 bases). V dropped 2 bases and J dropped 1 base, with 6 bases sitting between them. Germline lookup yields CDR1 SGHNT and CDR2 YENEEA. CDR3 length equals 14 residues.

The chain uses TRBV5-4 and TRBJ2-1; TRBD1 agrees at 9 bases. CDR1 and CDR2 from the germline V gene are SGHNT and YYREEE (reference sequence). V shed 4 bases, J shed 5 bases, and the junction held 7 bases outside the gene matches. The CDR3 is 15 amino acids. CDR3 bases: TGTGCCAGCAGCCCTGGACAGGGGATGCACAATGAGCAGTTCTTC. It translates to CASSPGQGMHNEQFF.

This chain connects TRBV6-5 to TRBJ1-2; possible D gene TRBD1, 6 bases. The CDR3 covers 14 residues. Germline lookup yields CDR1 MNHEY and CDR2 SVGAGI. Deletions cut 9 bases from V and 9 bases from J, with 23 bases between. CDR3 coding DNA: TGTGCCAGTTCCCCGGGACAAAGACGATCAAGCTACACCTTC. Protein product: CASSPGQRRSSYTF.

CDR3 amino acids: CASSNQGNIQYF. The CDR3 region has the DNA TGTGCCAGCAGTAACCAGGGAAACATTCAGTACTTC. This sequence joins TRBV12-3 or TRBV12-4 and TRBJ2-4; TRBD1 might be the D (5 bases). V lost 5 bases to trimming and J lost 6 bases, with 8 bases between them. The CDR3 sequence is 12 residues long.

CDR3 in DNA: TGTGCCAGCAGGACGACAGTGAACACTGAAGCTTTCTTT. As protein: CASRTTVNTEAFF. V usage is TRBV6-5 and J usage is TRBJ1-1; D is perhaps TRBD1 (5 bases). V was shortened by 6 bases and J by 0 bases, with 8 bases between the two germline ends. CDR3 length equals 13 residues. Germline CDR1 reads MNHEY; CDR2 reads SVGAGI.

The V gene is TRBV18, the J gene TRBJ1-3, with D possibly being TRBD1 (6 bases). V lost 4 bases to trimming and J lost 5 bases, with 12 bases between them. The germline gives CDR1 KGHSH, CDR2 LQKENI. The CDR3 runs 14 residues. CDR3 loop: CASSLYGTRNTIYF. The CDR3 DNA reads TGTGCCAGCTCACTATACGGGACAAGAAACACCATATATTTT.

J is TRBJ2-4 and V is TRBV19; no reliable D call. The CDR3 is 13 amino acids. V shed 4 bases and J shed 0 bases, with 4 bases lying between them. Germline V gene data show CDR1 as LNHDA and CDR2 as SQIVND (reference sequence). CDR3 sequence reads: CASSTGAKNIQYF. CDR3 nucleotides: TGTGCCAGTAGTACAGGAGCCAAAAACATTCAGTACTTC.